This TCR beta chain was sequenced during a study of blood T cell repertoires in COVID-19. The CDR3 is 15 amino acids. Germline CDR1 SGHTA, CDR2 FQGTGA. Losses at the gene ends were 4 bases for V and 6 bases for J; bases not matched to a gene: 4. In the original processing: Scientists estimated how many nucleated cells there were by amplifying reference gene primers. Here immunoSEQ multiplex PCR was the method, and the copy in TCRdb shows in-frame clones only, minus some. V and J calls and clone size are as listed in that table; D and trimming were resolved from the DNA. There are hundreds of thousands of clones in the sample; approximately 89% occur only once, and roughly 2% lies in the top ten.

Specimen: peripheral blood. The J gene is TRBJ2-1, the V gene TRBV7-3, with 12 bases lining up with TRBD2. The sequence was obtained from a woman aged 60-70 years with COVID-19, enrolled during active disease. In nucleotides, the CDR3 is TGTGCCAGCAGCTGGGGACTAGCGGGTTCCAATGAGCAGTTCTTC. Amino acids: CASSWGLAGSNEQFF.